This entry lists 21 T cell receptor beta chains sequenced from one sample in a study of neoadjuvant anti-PD-1 for oral cavity cancer. Method: immunoSEQ multiplex PCR; TCRdb's copy keeps in-frame clones and lacks some. The data show fewer than 90,000 clones, 70% to 85% seen once. The specimen comprised PBMCs, sampled before nivolumab (anti-PD-1) treatment. These TCRs come from a person aged 40-85 years with oral cavity squamous cell carcinoma.

The gene calls are TRBV10-3 and TRBJ2-5; the D is unclear. Germline lookup yields CDR1 ENHRY and CDR2 SYGVKD. V lost 4 bases to trimming and J lost 0 bases, with 6 bases between them. The CDR3 sequence is 13 residues long. CDR3 DNA: TGTGCCATCAGTGCCCAAAACCAAGAGACCCAGTACTTC. This encodes CAISAQNQETQYF.

The count of this clone is one. An end of the junction does not agree with germline; a read error may underlie this. The chain is built from TRBV6-5 and TRBJ1-5; possible D gene TRBD1, 5 bases. This CDR3 is 15 amino acids long. From germline, CDR1 is MNHEY and CDR2 SVGAGI. The CDR3 region has the DNA TGTACCAGCAGGCCTTGGGGGGGGACTAATCAGCCCCAGCATTTT. Its protein product is CTSRPWGGTNQPQHF.

This chain links TRBV30 with TRBJ1-1; perhaps TRBD1 as D (6 bases). V lost 3 bases, J lost 2 bases, and 16 bases lay in between. The CDR3 consists of 15 residues. The germline V gene has CDR1 GTSNPN and CDR2 SVGIG (reference sequence). CDR3 nucleotides: TGTGCCTGGAGCGTACCCCGGACAGAAAACACTGAAGCTTTCTTT. Amino acid sequence: CAWSVPRTENTEAFF.

The chain employs TRBV5-1 and TRBJ1-2; no reliable D call. CDR1 SGHRS and CDR2 YFSETQ come from the germline V gene. Between the trimmed V and J ends, which lost 0 bases and 7 bases, there was a span of 16 bases. There are 15 residues in the CDR3. The CDR3 sequence is CASSLAPGFEFGYTF. CDR3 sequence (DNA): TGCGCCAGCAGCTTGGCGCCGGGATTTGAGTTTGGCTACACCTTC.

The genes are TRBV29-1 and TRBJ2-6; the D gene is possibly TRBD2 (5 bases). The germline V gene encodes CDR1 SQVTM and CDR2 ANQGSEA. CDR3 length: 14 amino acids. Trimming stripped 5 bases from V and 2 bases from J, with 10 bases between. The CDR3 reads CSVYGIAGANVLTF. The CDR3 DNA reads as TGCAGCGTTTACGGGATAGCTGGGGCCAACGTCCTGACTTTC.

This clone was seen at least ten times. The chain recombines TRBV5-5 with TRBJ2-4, with D possibly TRBD2 on 6 matching bases. CDR1 and CDR2 (germline): SGHKS, YYEKEE (reference sequence). The CDR3 runs 15 residues. V gave up 4 bases and J gave up 7 bases, with 18 bases separating them. The CDR3 DNA follows: TGTGCCAGCAGCCCCGAGGAGGGCGACCCGAACATTCAGTACTTC. This translates into CASSPEEGDPNIQYF.

This sequence joins TRBV7-2 and TRBJ1-4; no reliable D call. Trimming pared 0 bases from V and 5 bases from J, leaving 13 bases between. Germline lookup yields CDR1 SGHTA and CDR2 FQGNSA. The CDR3 runs to 16 residues. CDR3 protein: CASSLAGVSTNEKLFF. The CDR3 DNA is TGTGCCAGCAGCTTAGCGGGCGTCAGTACCAATGAAAAACTGTTTTTT.

The chain employs TRBV6-1 and TRBJ1-5; D remains unclear. Germline V CDR1 and CDR2: MNHNS, SASEGT. This CDR3 comprises 14 residues. V gave up 1 base and J gave up 6 bases, with 10 bases separating them. The CDR3 spells CASSEGGFGQPQHF. The CDR3 coding sequence is TGTGCCAGCAGTGAAGGGGGATTCGGTCAGCCCCAGCATTTT.

J is TRBJ2-7 and V is TRBV27; 12 bases fit TRBD1. CDR1 is MNHEY, CDR2 SMNVEV, per germline (reference sequence). CDR3 length: 14 residues. The V segment lost 4 bases and the J segment 6 bases; nucleotides outside the gene matches: 4. This CDR3 is CASSSGTGGSEQYF. The CDR3 DNA reads TGTGCCAGCAGTTCTGGGACAGGGGGCAGCGAGCAGTACTTC.

The chain recombines TRBV19 with TRBJ1-5; 8 bases map to TRBD1. The V gene end was trimmed by 4 bases and the J gene end by 5 bases; junction bases not matched to a gene: 7. Germline V CDR1 and CDR2: LNHDA, SQIVND (reference sequence). The CDR3 is 15 residues long. Here the CDR3 DNA reads TGTGCCAGTAGTACCGGACAGGGTATCCATCAGCCCCAGCATTTT. It encodes CASSTGQGIHQPQHF.

The V call is TRBV25-1, the J call TRBJ2-1; weak D call: TRBD2 (6 bases). The CDR3 runs to 16 residues. Germline CDR1 reads MGHDK; CDR2 reads SYGVNS. V was trimmed by 3 bases and J by 5 bases, leaving 17 bases between them. The CDR3 loop reads CASSDPLAWGNNEQFF. CDR3 coding DNA: TGTGCCAGCAGTGATCCTCTAGCGTGGGGAAACAATGAGCAGTTCTTC.

The chain has TRBV30 and TRBJ1-3; D is perhaps TRBD1 (5 bases). The V end was cut by 2 bases, the J end by 0 bases, with 8 bases between. The germline V gene has CDR1 GTSNPN and CDR2 SVGIG (reference sequence). The CDR3 runs to 14 residues. The chain's CDR3 is CAWSTGDSGNTIYF. The CDR3, as DNA: TGTGCCTGGAGTACGGGGGACTCTGGAAACACCATATATTTT.

The rearrangement joins TRBV6-5 to TRBJ1-5, with a weak D call TRBD1 (5 bases). Between the trimmed V and J ends, which lost 2 bases and 5 bases, there was a span of 13 bases. Looked up from germline, CDR1 is MNHEY and CDR2 is SVGAGI. This CDR3 region has 15 residues. CDR3 protein: CASSYQGLSYQPQHF. As DNA, the CDR3 is TGTGCCAGCAGTTACCAGGGCCTCTCATATCAGCCCCAGCATTTT.

The V call is TRBV11-1, the J call TRBJ2-2; D possibly corresponds to TRBD1 (5 bases). The CDR3 loop spans 14 amino acids. The V gene lost 5 bases and the J gene lost 6 bases, with 13 bases spanning the gap. Germline V gene data show CDR1 as SGHAT and CDR2 as FQDESV (reference sequence). CDR3: CASSPKGKAGELFF. DNA of the CDR3: TGTGCCAGCAGCCCCAAGGGGAAGGCCGGGGAGCTGTTTTTT. Looking up the rest from reference TRBV11-1 and TRBJ2-2 gives the full variable domain: EAEVAQSPRYKITEKSQAVAFWCDPISGHATLYWYRQILGQGPELLVQFQDESVVDDSQLPKDRFSAERLKGVDSTLKIQPAELGDSAMYLCASSPKGKAGELFFGEGSRLTVL.

This clone was found once. This chain links TRBV11-2 with TRBJ2-3; TRBD2 matches 8 bases. The length of the CDR3 is 16 residues. J lost 5 bases, V lost 4 bases, and 11 bases had no gene match. Germline V CDR1 and CDR2: SGHAT, FQNNGV. The CDR3 sequence: CASSSALAGLVDTQYF. CDR3 DNA sequence: TGTGCCAGCAGCTCGGCCCTAGCGGGTTTAGTAGATACGCAGTATTTT.

This rearrangement joins TRBV10-2 to TRBJ2-3; D remains unclear. From germline, CDR1 is WSHSY and CDR2 SAAADI. V lost 3 bases and J 2 bases, leaving 6 bases between the germline ends. The CDR3 spans 13 residues. CDR3 protein: CASSEQSTDTQYF. The CDR3 nucleotides are TGCGCCAGCAGTGAACAGTCCACAGATACGCAGTATTTT.

The chain joins TRBV6-1 to TRBJ2-1; D is undetermined. The CDR3 contains 12 residues. Germline V gives CDR1 MNHNS, CDR2 SASEGT. The germline V and J ends were trimmed by 5 bases and 8 bases, with 10 bases remaining between them. CDR3 nucleotides: TGTGCCAGCAGTATAGCATACGATGAGCAGTTCTTC. Translating gives CASSIAYDEQFF.

The chain has TRBV5-4 and TRBJ1-1, with 8 bases identical to TRBD1. The CDR3 consists of 14 residues. The ends lost 7 bases at V and 0 bases at J; junction bases unmatched: 5. Germline CDR1 and CDR2: SGHNT and YYREEE (reference sequence). In nucleotides, the CDR3 is TGTGCCAGCGCGACAGGGGTGATGAACACTGAAGCTTTCTTT. Protein product: CASATGVMNTEAFF. Full variable domain (outside the CDR3, taken from reference TRBV5-4 and TRBJ1-1): ETGVTQSPTHLIKTRGQQVTLRCSSQSGHNTVSWYQQALGQGPQFIFQYYREEENGRGNFPPRFSGLQFPNYSSELNVNALELDDSALYLCASATGVMNTEAFFGQGTRLTVV.

This clone was detected once. This chain links TRBV11-3 with TRBJ1-1, with 7 nucleotides matching TRBD1. The J segment lost 10 bases and the V segment lost 0 bases, leaving 5 bases of the junction unmatched. This CDR3 is built from 13 residues. Germline V gene sequence: CDR1 SGHNT, CDR2 YENEEA. Written as DNA, the CDR3 is TGTGCCAGCAGCTTAGATCAGGGGGGAACAGCTTTCTTT. Encoded protein: CASSLDQGGTAFF.

In its sample, this clone was seen a few times. Other nucleotide sequences in the sample specify the same CDR3. The rearrangement links TRBV2 to TRBJ2-7; no definite D call. Germline-derived CDR1 and CDR2 are SNHLY and FYNNEI. The CDR3 spans 13 residues. V was cut by 4 bases and J by 3 bases, with 10 bases left in between. The CDR3 loop reads CASSVEYSYEQYF. The DNA for the CDR3 is TGTGCCAGCAGTGTAGAATACAGCTACGAGCAGTACTTC.

This sequence joins TRBV30 and TRBJ1-1, with D uncertain. This CDR3 has 15 residues. The V end was cut by 0 bases, the J end by 1 base, with 12 bases between. CDR1 is GTSNPN and CDR2 is SVGIG in the germline V gene (reference sequence). This chain's CDR3 is CAWSVGEGRNTEAFF. The CDR3 coding sequence is TGTGCCTGGAGTGTAGGCGAGGGCAGGAACACTGAAGCTTTCTTT.